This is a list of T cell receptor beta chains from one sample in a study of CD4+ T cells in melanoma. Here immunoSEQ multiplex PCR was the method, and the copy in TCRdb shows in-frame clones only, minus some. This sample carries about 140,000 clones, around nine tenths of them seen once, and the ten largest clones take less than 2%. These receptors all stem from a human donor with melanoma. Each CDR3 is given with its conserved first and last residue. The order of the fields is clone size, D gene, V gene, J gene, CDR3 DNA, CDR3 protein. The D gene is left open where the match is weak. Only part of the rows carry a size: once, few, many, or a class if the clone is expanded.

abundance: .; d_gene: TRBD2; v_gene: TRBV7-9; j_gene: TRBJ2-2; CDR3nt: TGTGCCAGCAGCCCGAGGACTAGCGGGGGCTACACCGGGGAGCTGTTTTTT; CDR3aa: CASSPRTSGGYTGELFF
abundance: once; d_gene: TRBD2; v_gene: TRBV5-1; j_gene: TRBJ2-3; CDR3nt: TGCGCCAGCAGCTTGGAGGTAGCGGGCGGAGATACGCAGTATTTT; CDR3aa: CASSLEVAGGDTQYF
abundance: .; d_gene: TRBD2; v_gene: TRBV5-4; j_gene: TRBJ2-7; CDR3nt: TGTGCCAGCAGCTCCGGGACTAGCGGGGGAGTCTACGAGCAGTACTTC; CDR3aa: CASSSGTSGGVYEQYF
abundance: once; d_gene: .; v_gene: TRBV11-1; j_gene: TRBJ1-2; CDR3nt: TGTGCCAGCAGCATGTTGGGCGCCGGGAACTATGGCTACACCTTC; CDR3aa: CASSMLGAGNYGYTF
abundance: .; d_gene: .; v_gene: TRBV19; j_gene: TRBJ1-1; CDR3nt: TGTGCCAGTACCCGATTGGAAGTTAGAAACACTGAAGCTTTCTTT; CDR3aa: CASTRLEVRNTEAFF
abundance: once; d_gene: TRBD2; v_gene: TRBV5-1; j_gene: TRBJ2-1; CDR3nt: TGCGCCAGCAGCCCCATTAGCGGGGGGGCAGTCGATGAGCAGTTCTTC; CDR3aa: CASSPISGGAVDEQFF
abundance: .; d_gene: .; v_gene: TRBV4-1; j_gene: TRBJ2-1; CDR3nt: TGCGCCAGCAGCCAAGTCGGGGTTGGGGTTAGGGATGAGCAGTTCTTC; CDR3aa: CASSQVGVGVRDEQFF
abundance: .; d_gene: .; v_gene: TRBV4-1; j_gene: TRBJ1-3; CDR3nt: TGCGCCAGCAGCCAAGTAAGGGACTCTGGAAACACCATATATTTT; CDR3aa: CASSQVRDSGNTIYF
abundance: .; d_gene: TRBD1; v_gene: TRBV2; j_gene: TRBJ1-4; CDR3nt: TGTGCCAGCAGTGGACAGGGTGAAAAACTGTTTTTT; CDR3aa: CASSGQGEKLFF
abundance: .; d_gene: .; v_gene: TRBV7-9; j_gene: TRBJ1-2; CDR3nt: TGTGCCAGCAGCTTAGGGGGGGCCCCCAGGAGGGGCTACACCTTC; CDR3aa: CASSLGGAPRRGYTF
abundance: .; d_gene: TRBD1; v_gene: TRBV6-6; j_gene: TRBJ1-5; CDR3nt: TGTGCCAGCAGTTACATGACAGGGAATCAGCCCCAGCATTTT; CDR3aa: CASSYMTGNQPQHF
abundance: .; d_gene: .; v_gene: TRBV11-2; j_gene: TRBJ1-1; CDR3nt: TGTGCCAGCAGCTTCGGTCGATTCACTGAAGCTTTCTTT; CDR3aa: CASSFGRFTEAFF
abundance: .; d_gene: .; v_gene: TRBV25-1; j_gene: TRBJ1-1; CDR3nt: TGTGCCAGCAGTGAAGGAATTGCGGGGGGCACTGAAGCTTTCTTT; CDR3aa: CASSEGIAGGTEAFF